This TCR beta chain came from a study of cytomegalovirus exposure and HLA in healthy donors. Details on this clone: Its antigen is as yet unknown.

Researchers ran the PCR with 60 Vbeta and 13 Jbeta primers. Sequencing was performed with immunoSEQ multiplex PCR; in TCRdb, only in-frame clones are kept and a portion is missing. The sample data list 150,000 to 200,000 clones. Study findings and constraints: V segments that were indistinguishable, TRBV6-2 and TRBV6-3 among them, were omitted from analysis.

CDR3 length equals 16 residues. Losses at the gene ends were 1 base for V and 5 bases for J; bases not matched to a gene: 7. Germline V gives CDR1 SGHTA, CDR2 FQGNSA. Sequencing was carried out using PBMCs. The receptor was isolated from a woman younger than 35 in good health and CMV-seropositive. This sequence joins TRBV7-2 and TRBJ2-7, with 11 bases lining up with TRBD2. CDR3 loop: CASSLDALAGVNEQYF. In nucleotides, the CDR3 is TGTGCCAGCAGCTTAGATGCACTAGCGGGGGTTAACGAGCAGTACTTC.